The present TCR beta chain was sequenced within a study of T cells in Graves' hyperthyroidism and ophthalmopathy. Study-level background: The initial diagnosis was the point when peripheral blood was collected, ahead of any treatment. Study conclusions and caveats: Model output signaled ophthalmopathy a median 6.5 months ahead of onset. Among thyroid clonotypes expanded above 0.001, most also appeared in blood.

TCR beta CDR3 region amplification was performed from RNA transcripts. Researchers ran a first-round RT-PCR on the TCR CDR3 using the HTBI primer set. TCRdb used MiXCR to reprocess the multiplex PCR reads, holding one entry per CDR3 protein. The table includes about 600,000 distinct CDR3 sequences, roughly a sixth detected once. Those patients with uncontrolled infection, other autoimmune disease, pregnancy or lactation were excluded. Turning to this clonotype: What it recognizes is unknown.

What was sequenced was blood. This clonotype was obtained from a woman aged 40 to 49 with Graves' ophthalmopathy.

The CDR3 reads CAISEGSDGISPLHF. The CDR3 DNA reads TGTGCCATCAGTGAGGGTTCGGATGGGATATCACCCCTCCACTTT. The J gene is TRBJ1-6, the V gene TRBV10-3; the D is unclear. CDR3 length: 15 amino acids. CDR1 ENHRY and CDR2 SYGVKD come from the germline V gene. Trimming pared 2 bases from V and 10 bases from J, leaving 15 bases between.